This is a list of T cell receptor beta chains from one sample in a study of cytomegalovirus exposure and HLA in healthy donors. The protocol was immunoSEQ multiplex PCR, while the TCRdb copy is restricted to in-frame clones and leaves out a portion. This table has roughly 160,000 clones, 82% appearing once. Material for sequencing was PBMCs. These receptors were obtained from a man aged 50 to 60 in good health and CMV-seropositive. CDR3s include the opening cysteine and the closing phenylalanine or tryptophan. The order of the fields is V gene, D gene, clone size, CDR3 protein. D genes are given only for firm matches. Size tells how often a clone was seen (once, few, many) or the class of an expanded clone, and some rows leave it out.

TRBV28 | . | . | CASRASGGGSEKLFF
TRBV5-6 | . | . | CASSLGGGAEEKLFF
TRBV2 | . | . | CASSSIPDRGNTIYF
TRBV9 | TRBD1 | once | CASSAGQGFAEAFF
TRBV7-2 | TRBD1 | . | CASSFRDRDLHEQYF
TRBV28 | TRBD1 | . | CASSLDRGRNQPQHF
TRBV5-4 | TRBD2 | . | CASSSGWAGGPTDTQYF
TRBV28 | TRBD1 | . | CASRLDLTGSSGNTIYF
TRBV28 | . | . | CASSLSPGTYEQYF
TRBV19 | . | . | CASSATARTSGNTIYF
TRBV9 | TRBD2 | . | CASSAEGSGRAREQYF
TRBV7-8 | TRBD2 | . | CASSGGGGNEQFF
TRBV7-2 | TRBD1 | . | CASSFAGGSHEQYF
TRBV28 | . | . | CASTPGGGVSYEQYF
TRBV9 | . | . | CASGRRAPDNEQFF
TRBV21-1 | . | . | CASSKARGRGYGYTF
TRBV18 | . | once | CASSQGDQPQHF
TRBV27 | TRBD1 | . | CASSIRDRSSYEQYF
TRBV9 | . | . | CASSVGALPGTDTQYF
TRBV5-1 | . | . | CASSTETGLAKNIQYF
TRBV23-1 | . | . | CASSQRGPAEKLFF
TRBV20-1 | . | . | CSATGGNIQYF
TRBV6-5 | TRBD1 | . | CASRAIGTGDDTQYF
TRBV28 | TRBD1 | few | CASRSGTLTGGNQPQHF
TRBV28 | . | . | CASSLYRQVYSNQPQHF
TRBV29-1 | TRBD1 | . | CSVQGQGAYEQYF
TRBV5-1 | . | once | CASSLDYTRNGANVLTF
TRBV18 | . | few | CASSPLRRDTGSGANVLTF